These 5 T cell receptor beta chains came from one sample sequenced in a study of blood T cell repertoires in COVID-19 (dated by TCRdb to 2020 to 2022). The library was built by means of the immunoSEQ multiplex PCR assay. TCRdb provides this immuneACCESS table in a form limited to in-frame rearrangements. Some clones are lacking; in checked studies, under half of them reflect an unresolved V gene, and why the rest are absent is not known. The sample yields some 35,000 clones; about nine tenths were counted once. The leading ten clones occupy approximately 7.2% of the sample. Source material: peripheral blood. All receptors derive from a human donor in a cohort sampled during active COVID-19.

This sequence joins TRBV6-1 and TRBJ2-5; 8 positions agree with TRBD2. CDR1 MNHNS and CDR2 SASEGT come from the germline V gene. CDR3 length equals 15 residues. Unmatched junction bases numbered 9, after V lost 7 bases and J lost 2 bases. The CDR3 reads CASKGGLVFQETQYF. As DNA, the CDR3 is TGTGCCAGCAAAGGGGGACTAGTTTTTCAAGAGACCCAGTACTTC.

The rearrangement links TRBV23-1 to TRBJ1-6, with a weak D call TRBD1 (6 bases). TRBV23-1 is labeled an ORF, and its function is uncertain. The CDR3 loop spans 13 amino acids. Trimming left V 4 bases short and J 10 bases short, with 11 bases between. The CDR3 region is CASSPGDDSPLHF. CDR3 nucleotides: TGCGCCAGCAGTCCAGGGGACGACTCACCCCTCCACTTT.

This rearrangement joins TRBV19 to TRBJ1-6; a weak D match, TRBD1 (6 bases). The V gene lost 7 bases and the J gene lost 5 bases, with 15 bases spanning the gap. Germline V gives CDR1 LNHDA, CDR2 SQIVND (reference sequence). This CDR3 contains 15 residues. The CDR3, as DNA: TGTGCCAGTATTGGCAGGGGTACGGATAATTCACCCCTCCACTTT. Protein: CASIGRGTDNSPLHF. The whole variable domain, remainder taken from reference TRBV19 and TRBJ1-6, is DGGITQSPKYLFRKEGQNVTLSCEQNLNHDAMYWYRQDPGQGLRLIYYSQIVNDFQKGDIAEGYSVSREKKESFPLTVTSAQKNPTAFYLCASIGRGTDNSPLHFGNGTRLTVT.

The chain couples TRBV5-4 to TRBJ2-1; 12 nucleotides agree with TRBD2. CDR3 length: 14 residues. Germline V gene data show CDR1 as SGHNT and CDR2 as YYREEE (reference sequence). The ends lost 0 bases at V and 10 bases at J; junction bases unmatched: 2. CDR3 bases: TGTGCCAGCAGCTTGGGACTAGCGGGAGAAGAGCAGTTCTTC. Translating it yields CASSLGLAGEEQFF.

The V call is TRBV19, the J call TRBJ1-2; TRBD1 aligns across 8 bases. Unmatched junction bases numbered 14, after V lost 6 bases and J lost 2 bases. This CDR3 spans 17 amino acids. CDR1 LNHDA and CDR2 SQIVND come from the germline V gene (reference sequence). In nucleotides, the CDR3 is TGTGCCAGTAGGGGCGGCTCCGGACAGGGACTCAACTATGGCTACACCTTC. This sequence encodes CASRGGSGQGLNYGYTF.